Shown below are 15 T cell receptor beta chains from a single sample sequenced in a study of beta chain features in type 1 diabetes. All of the isolated RNA was reverse transcribed, so expressed TCRB transcripts were sequenced. Assay used: immunoSEQ multiplex PCR; TCRdb lists only in-frame clones, some missing. The data hold around 330,000 clones, with about 10% observed a single time. The source material was naive CD4+ T cells from blood. Receptors were obtained from a woman in her thirties in good health.

Turning to this clone: Other DNA sequences within the sample encode an identical CDR3. V is TRBV7-2 and J is TRBJ2-5; D not resolved. Per the germline V gene, CDR1 is SGHTA and CDR2 is FQGNSA. CDR3 length: 12 residues. Trimming removed 5 bases from V and 2 bases from J, with 6 bases in between. This CDR3 is CASSLYQETQYF. CDR3 DNA sequence: TGTGCCAGCAGCCTCTATCAAGAGACCCAGTACTTC.

This sequence joins TRBV10-3 and TRBJ1-1; no definite D call. The CDR3 has 13 residues. From germline, CDR1 is ENHRY and CDR2 SYGVKD. Trimming pared 6 bases from V and 4 bases from J, leaving 12 bases between. The CDR3 nucleotides read TGTGCCATCAGGGGCGGGAGTGTCACTGAAGCTTTCTTT. Encoded protein: CAIRGGSVTEAFF.

The rearrangement links TRBV7-6 to TRBJ2-3; possibly TRBD2 for D (5 bases). CDR1 is SGHVS, CDR2 FNYEAQ, per germline. Deletions cut 1 base from V and 3 bases from J, with 11 bases between. The CDR3 loop spans 15 amino acids. The CDR3 loop is CASSLVTTGTDTQYF. Here the CDR3 DNA reads TGTGCCAGCAGCTTAGTGACTACGGGTACAGATACGCAGTATTTT.

The rearrangement joins TRBV9 to TRBJ2-3; 8 bases agree with TRBD2. CDR1 is SGDLS and CDR2 is YYNGEE in the germline V gene. The CDR3 consists of 15 residues. V was pared by 0 bases and J by 5 bases, with 5 bases of the junction left unmatched. The CDR3 protein is CASSVVAGMVDTQYF. CDR3 nucleotides: TGTGCCAGCAGCGTAGTAGCGGGAATGGTAGATACGCAGTATTTT.

In this sample, this clone turned up a few times. The chain is built from TRBV6-6 and TRBJ2-3; D is ambiguous. The germline gives CDR1 MNHNY, CDR2 SVGAGI (reference sequence). V was trimmed by 2 bases and J by 2 bases, leaving 8 bases between them. CDR3 length equals 14 residues. The CDR3: CASSYGRHTDTQYF. CDR3 DNA sequence: TGTGCCAGCAGTTACGGCAGACACACAGATACGCAGTATTTT.

The chain recombines TRBV28 with TRBJ1-2, with a tentative D call TRBD1 (6 bases). This CDR3 is built from 13 residues. Germline V gene lookup returns CDR1 MDHEN and CDR2 SYDVKM. Trimming took 0 bases from V and 12 from J, leaving 14 bases between them. In DNA form, the CDR3 reads TGTGCCAGCAGTTTATGGTCCGACAGGAGCAACACCTTC. This sequence encodes CASSLWSDRSNTF.

In this sample, this clone turned up a few times. The V gene is TRBV5-6, the J gene TRBJ2-1; D is perhaps TRBD2 (6 bases). The CDR3 covers 15 residues. CDR1 is SGHDT, CDR2 YYEEEE, per germline. V was cut by 2 bases and J by 2 bases, with 11 bases left in between. CDR3 sequence reads: CASSFSGRTYNEQFF. For the CDR3, the DNA is TGTGCCAGCAGCTTTTCCGGGAGAACCTACAATGAGCAGTTCTTC.

A few counts support this clone. CDR3 sequence (DNA): TGTGCCTGGAGTGTAATCGGGGGAATCACTGAAGCTTTCTTT. It yields the protein CAWSVIGGITEAFF. The chain carries TRBV30 and TRBJ1-1; D possibly corresponds to TRBD1 (5 bases). The CDR3 covers 14 residues. In germline, CDR1 is GTSNPN, CDR2 SVGIG (reference sequence). V shed 0 bases and J shed 4 bases, with 12 bases lying between them.

This chain uses TRBV27 with TRBJ2-1, with D tentatively TRBD2 (6 bases). The CDR3 is 11 residues long. Germline CDR1 MNHEY, CDR2 SMNVEV (reference sequence). V lost 6 bases and J lost 7, with 7 bases in between. The CDR3 sequence: CASSRENEQFF. The CDR3 DNA follows: TGTGCCAGCAGCCGGGAGAATGAGCAGTTCTTC.

The V and J genes are TRBV7-2 and TRBJ2-3, with 8 bases identical to TRBD2. The trim removed 6 bases at V and 6 bases at J, leaving 5 bases unmatched. This CDR3 has 13 amino acids. Germline lookup yields CDR1 SGHTA and CDR2 FQGNSA. This CDR3 reads CASRKGLADTQYF. DNA for the CDR3: TGTGCCAGCAGAAAAGGACTAGCCGATACGCAGTATTTT.

The CDR3 region is CASGQGAYEQYF. DNA for the CDR3: TGTGCCAGCGGACAGGGGGCTTACGAGCAGTACTTC. The V gene is TRBV28, the J gene TRBJ2-7; 11 nucleotides match TRBD1. CDR3 length: 12 residues. CDR1 and CDR2 (germline): MDHEN, SYDVKM. V gave up 8 bases and J gave up 4 bases; unmatched junction bases: 1.

The chain couples TRBV28 to TRBJ2-1; 12 bases align to TRBD2. The trim removed 5 bases at V and 3 bases at J, leaving 2 bases unmatched. The length of the CDR3 is 15 residues. Germline V gene lookup returns CDR1 MDHEN and CDR2 SYDVKM. CDR3 nucleotides: TGTGCCAGCAGTGGGACTAGCGGGTTCTACAATGAGCAGTTCTTC. Protein: CASSGTSGFYNEQFF.

The chain joins TRBV5-6 to TRBJ1-2; D is unresolved. V dropped 3 bases and J dropped 2 bases, with 17 bases sitting between them. Germline values: CDR1 SGHDT, CDR2 YYEEEE. The CDR3 covers 16 residues. This CDR3 reads CASSYPRGTFNYGYTF. The DNA of the CDR3 is TGTGCCAGCAGCTACCCCCGAGGCACTTTCAACTATGGCTACACCTTC.

This clone came up a few times. The chain carries TRBV13 and TRBJ1-1; D unresolved. This CDR3 contains 14 residues. Germline CDR1 and CDR2: PRHDT and FYEKMQ (reference sequence). V lost 5 bases and J 5 bases, leaving 15 bases between the germline ends. CDR3 sequence (DNA): TGTGCCAGCAGCCCGCCCTTGTTTCGGACTGAAGCTTTCTTT. This gives the protein CASSPPLFRTEAFF.

In this sample, this clone turned up a few times. V and J are TRBV7-9 and TRBJ2-7; tentative D call: TRBD1 (6 bases). CDR3 length equals 17 residues. The ends were cut back, 4 bases at V and 5 bases at J, with 24 bases in the middle. Germline V gene lookup returns CDR1 SEHNR and CDR2 FQNEAQ (reference sequence). The CDR3 here is CASSWIVGAGKSHEQYF. The CDR3 DNA reads as TGTGCCAGCAGCTGGATAGTGGGGGCAGGGAAGTCCCACGAGCAGTACTTC.